This T cell receptor beta chain emerged from a study of blood T cell repertoires in COVID-19. Study overall: The United States, Italy and Spain were the sources of the acute and convalescent COVID-19 samples.

Germline V CDR1 and CDR2: LGHDT, YNNKEL (reference sequence). There are 16 residues in the CDR3. Trimming removed 4 bases at V and 7 bases at J, with 22 bases between. The protocol was immunoSEQ multiplex PCR, while the TCRdb copy is restricted to in-frame clones and leaves out a portion. The sample contains around 450,000 clones, around 90% of which appear only once. This clone has more than one count but fewer than ten. The study drew participants aged about 18 to 95 years from roughly 25 US areas. Clinical histories supplied by participants themselves formed the basis of cohort assignment. Either two negative PCRs, clearance, or symptom resolution qualified Cohort 3 donors as recovered.

The receptor was derived from a woman aged 18 to 35 who had recovered from COVID-19. Sequenced: PBMCs or T cells enriched from blood (not recorded which). The chain couples TRBV3-1 (or the pseudogene TRBV3-2) to TRBJ1-2; D ambiguous. The CDR3 reads CASSLSLGEGVGGYTF. In DNA, the CDR3 is TGTGCCAGCAGCCTGTCCCTCGGGGAGGGAGTTGGTGGCTACACCTTC.